The 24 T cell receptor beta chains below come from one sample, sequenced in a study of blood T cell repertoires in COVID-19. TCRdb keeps only in-frame clones here, not all; method: immunoSEQ multiplex PCR. The sample has around 200,000 clones; less than 90% are singletons. Sequenced sample: peripheral blood. The receptors originated from a man in his forties or fifties with acute or convalescent COVID-19.

The chain has TRBV11-2 and TRBJ2-5, with TRBD1 matching 8 bases. Germline loops: CDR1 SGHAT, CDR2 FQNNGV. After removal of 4 bases from V and 5 bases from J, the junction contained 6 bases not matched to a gene. CDR3 length: 14 amino acids. The DNA of the CDR3 is TGTGCCAGCAGCTGGAAGACAGGGGTGGAGACCCAGTACTTC. Encoded protein: CASSWKTGVETQYF.

The chain uses TRBV28 and TRBJ2-7; TRBD2 agrees at 8 bases. V dropped 4 bases and J dropped 6; count of bases not matched to a gene: 8. The CDR3 runs 14 residues. In germline, CDR1 is MDHEN, CDR2 SYDVKM. CDR3: CASSSGGMGSEQYF. In DNA, the CDR3 is TGTGCCAGCAGTTCGGGGGGGATGGGAAGCGAGCAGTACTTC.

V usage is TRBV4-1 and J usage is TRBJ1-1; D remains unclear. Trimming removed 0 bases at V and 3 bases at J, with 11 bases between. The germline V gene encodes CDR1 MGHRA and CDR2 YSYEKL. The length of the CDR3 is 15 residues. This CDR3 is CASSQEGLAYTEAFF. The CDR3 nucleotides are TGCGCCAGCAGCCAAGAAGGACTGGCGTACACTGAAGCTTTCTTT.

A word on this clone: The sample contains more than one DNA sequence encoding this CDR3. The chain uses TRBV6-5 and TRBJ2-5; 9 bases line up with TRBD1. Looked up from germline, CDR1 is MNHEY and CDR2 is SVGAGI. The CDR3 totals 14 residues. After removal of 0 bases from V and 5 bases from J, the junction contained 1 base not matched to a gene. CDR3 bases: TGTGCCAGCAGTTACTCGGGGACAGGGGAGACCCAGTACTTC. It is translated as CASSYSGTGETQYF.

The chain couples TRBV6-5 to TRBJ1-3; D is uncertain. Germline CDR1 and CDR2: MNHEY and SVGAGI. This CDR3 comprises 14 residues. V was shortened by 0 bases and J by 2 bases, with 5 bases between the two germline ends. The CDR3 coding sequence is TGTGCCAGCAGTTACTCTCGGGCTGGAAACACCATATATTTT. Its protein is CASSYSRAGNTIYF.

A single count supports this clone. This chain links TRBV3-1 (or the pseudogene TRBV3-2) with TRBJ2-7; possibly TRBD2 for D (5 bases). This CDR3 has 15 residues. V was cut by 1 base and J by 7 bases, with 17 bases left in between. The germline gives CDR1 LGHDT, CDR2 YNNKEL (reference sequence). This chain's CDR3 is CASSQGVEGLREQYF. CDR3 DNA sequence: TGTGCCAGCAGCCAAGGTGTAGAGGGTTTGCGGGAGCAGTACTTC.

This chain joins TRBV30 and TRBJ2-2; no firm D call. This CDR3 region has 13 residues. The V end lost 2 bases, the J end lost 2 bases, and 6 bases lay between the germline ends. Germline loops: CDR1 GTSNPN, CDR2 SVGIG (reference sequence). For the CDR3, the DNA is TGTGCCTGGAGTTTGCGTAACACCGGGGAGCTGTTTTTT. This encodes CAWSLRNTGELFF.

V is TRBV12-3 or TRBV12-4 and J is TRBJ2-3, with D unresolved. V shed 6 bases and J shed 2 bases, with 9 bases lying between them. This CDR3 has 13 residues. CDR3 residues: CASRAETTDTQYF. The CDR3 bases are TGTGCCAGCAGGGCGGAGACCACAGATACGCAGTATTTT.

The chain couples TRBV28 to TRBJ1-2; 7 bases are shared with TRBD1. V dropped 6 bases and J dropped 5; count of bases not matched to a gene: 6. In germline, CDR1 is MDHEN, CDR2 SYDVKM. The CDR3 consists of 13 residues. CDR3: CASRTTGAYGYTF. CDR3 sequence (DNA): TGTGCCAGCAGAACTACAGGGGCGTATGGCTACACCTTC.

V usage is TRBV27 and J usage is TRBJ2-7, with 12 nucleotides matching TRBD1. The length of the CDR3 is 15 residues. J was trimmed by 7 bases and V by 4 bases; bases with no gene match: 8. Looked up from germline, CDR1 is MNHEY and CDR2 is SMNVEV (reference sequence). This CDR3 reads CASSYLGQGASEQYF. The CDR3 region has the DNA TGTGCCAGCAGTTACTTGGGACAGGGGGCAAGTGAGCAGTACTTC.

The chain has TRBV5-4 and TRBJ2-4, with TRBD1 matching over 9 bases. Germline V lookup: CDR1 SGHNT, CDR2 YYREEE (reference sequence). This CDR3 spans 15 amino acids. The V segment lost 4 bases and the J segment 4 bases; nucleotides outside the gene matches: 6. This CDR3 reads CASSLTGGAKNIQYF. The CDR3 nucleotides read TGTGCCAGCAGCCTTACAGGGGGCGCGAAAAACATTCAGTACTTC.

Of note for this clone: Distinct nucleotide sequences in the sample also encode this CDR3. The rearrangement links TRBV7-6 to TRBJ2-2; D possibly corresponds to TRBD1 (5 bases). The CDR3 sequence is 15 residues long. The germline V and J ends were trimmed by 5 bases and 1 base, with 11 bases remaining between them. CDR1 and CDR2 (germline): SGHVS, FNYEAQ. CDR3 loop: CASSLDRLNTGELFF. DNA for the CDR3: TGTGCCAGCAGCCTCGACAGATTGAACACCGGGGAGCTGTTTTTT.

This sequence joins TRBV7-2 and TRBJ2-7; 8 bases agree with TRBD2. Germline loops: CDR1 SGHTA, CDR2 FQGNSA. The CDR3 is 15 residues long. Trimming at V came to 0 bases and at J to 12 bases, leaving 13 bases not matched to a gene. The CDR3: CASSLAGGGTNGPYF. The CDR3 DNA follows: TGTGCCAGCAGCTTAGCGGGCGGGGGGACGAATGGACCGTACTTC. Together with reference TRBV7-2 and TRBJ2-7, the CDR3 gives the full variable domain: GAGVSQSPSNKVTEKGKDVELRCDPISGHTALYWYRQSLGQGLEFLIYFQGNSAPDKSGLPSDRFSAERTGGSVSTLTIQRTQQEDSAVYLCASSLAGGGTNGPYFGPGTRLTVT.

This chain joins TRBV27 and TRBJ2-3; D perhaps matches TRBD1 (5 bases). The CDR3 covers 14 residues. Between the trimmed V and J ends, which lost 2 bases and 2 bases, there was a span of 8 bases. Germline V gene lookup returns CDR1 MNHEY and CDR2 SMNVEV (reference sequence). The chain's CDR3 is CASSLGATTDTQYF. The CDR3 DNA is TGTGCCAGCAGTTTAGGGGCTACCACAGATACGCAGTATTTT.

The chain recombines TRBV25-1 with TRBJ2-7, with 7 bases fitting TRBD1. In germline, CDR1 is MGHDK, CDR2 SYGVNS. V lost 9 bases and J lost 0; bases outside the gene matches: 5. The CDR3 consists of 13 residues. CDR3 nucleotide sequence: TGTGCCAGTAGGACAGGCTACTCCTACGAGCAGTACTTC. The encoded protein is CASRTGYSYEQYF.

The rearrangement uses TRBV5-6 and TRBJ2-1; possibly TRBD2 for D (6 bases). The V gene lost 0 bases and the J gene lost 7 bases, with 14 bases spanning the gap. This CDR3 is 15 amino acids long. Germline CDR1 SGHDT, CDR2 YYEEEE. The CDR3 region is CASSLGTLATNEQFF. The DNA for the CDR3 is TGTGCCAGCAGCTTGGGGACTCTAGCGACTAATGAGCAGTTCTTC.

The rearrangement uses TRBV4-2 and TRBJ1-6, with D uncertain. CDR1 LGHNA and CDR2 YNFKEQ come from the germline V gene. The CDR3 has 19 residues. The ends were cut back, 0 bases at V and 7 bases at J, with 22 bases in the middle. CDR3 in DNA: TGTGCCAGCAGCCAAGAGGTCAACATCGGCGGACGAGGGAATTCACCCCTCCACTTT. Encoded protein: CASSQEVNIGGRGNSPLHF.

The rearrangement uses TRBV2 and TRBJ1-5; 9 bases fit TRBD1. Per the germline V gene, CDR1 is SNHLY and CDR2 is FYNNEI. V shed 5 bases and J 3 bases; nucleotides not matched to a gene: 2. The CDR3 extends over 14 amino acids. The CDR3 spells CASSRDRVNQPQHF. In DNA, the CDR3 is TGTGCCAGCAGTCGGGACAGGGTCAATCAGCCCCAGCATTTT.

The chain couples TRBV7-2 to TRBJ2-7, with a tentative D call TRBD1 (6 bases). The CDR3 runs 13 residues. Germline V lookup: CDR1 SGHTA, CDR2 FQGNSA. The germline V and J ends were trimmed by 6 bases and 6 bases, with 15 bases remaining between them. The CDR3 sequence is CASRPTQGIEQYF. CDR3 nucleotides: TGTGCCAGCAGACCGACTCAGGGGATCGAGCAGTACTTC.

The genes are TRBV24-1 and TRBJ2-1; 11 nucleotides match TRBD1. The length of the CDR3 is 17 residues. Trimming removed 5 bases from V and 8 bases from J; junction bases left unmatched: 13. Germline CDR1 reads KGHDR; CDR2 reads SFDVKD. The CDR3 sequence is CATSVARTGGDRYEQFF. The CDR3 region has the DNA TGTGCCACCAGTGTCGCCCGGACAGGGGGCGATAGGTATGAGCAGTTCTTC.

The gene calls are TRBV11-2 and TRBJ2-1, with 12 bases matching TRBD2. V was clipped by 6 bases and J by 9 bases; unmatched bases: 6. The CDR3 is made up of 14 amino acids. Germline V lookup: CDR1 SGHAT, CDR2 FQNNGV. The chain's CDR3 is CASRPSGGATEQFF. DNA for the CDR3: TGTGCCAGCAGGCCTAGCGGGGGGGCCACTGAGCAGTTCTTC. Full variable domain (missing parts from reference TRBV11-2 and TRBJ2-1): EAGVAQSPRYKIIEKRQSVAFWCNPISGHATLYWYQQILGQGPKLLIQFQNNGVVDDSQLPKDRFSAERLKGVDSTLKIQPAKLEDSAVYLCASRPSGGATEQFFGPGTRLTVL.

This clone turned up a few times. The chain employs TRBV7-2 and TRBJ1-6, with 7 bases matching TRBD1. Germline trimming cut 1 base from V and 10 bases from J; bases unmatched to any gene: 10. Germline V CDR1 and CDR2: SGHTA, FQGNSA. CDR3 length equals 16 residues. The CDR3 bases are TGTGCCAGCAGCTTAGAAGTTTCACAGGGGTGGTCACCCCTCCACTTT. It yields the protein CASSLEVSQGWSPLHF.

The V and J genes are TRBV5-4 and TRBJ2-5; D perhaps matches TRBD2 (6 bases). V was pared by 0 bases and J by 5 bases, with 17 bases between. CDR1 and CDR2 from the germline V gene are SGHNT and YYREEE (reference sequence). The CDR3 has 16 amino acids. The CDR3 sequence: CASSLVGTHAGETQYF. The CDR3, as DNA: TGTGCCAGCAGCTTGGTAGGGACTCACGCCGGGGAGACCCAGTACTTC.

The rearrangement joins TRBV2 to TRBJ2-2; 9 bases fit TRBD2. This CDR3 comprises 16 residues. With 6 bases clipped from V and 1 base from J, the junction kept 6 bases outside the gene matches. Germline CDR1 reads SNHLY; CDR2 reads FYNNEI. The CDR3 region is CASRRKAGGNTGELFF. The CDR3 bases are TGTGCCAGCAGGAGAAAAGCGGGGGGGAACACCGGGGAGCTGTTTTTT. Based on the CDR3 plus reference TRBV2 and TRBJ2-2, the full variable domain is EPEVTQTPSHQVTQMGQEVILRCVPISNHLYFYWYRQILGQKVEFLVSFYNNEISEKSEIFDDQFSVERPDGSNFTLKIRSTKLEDSAMYFCASRRKAGGNTGELFFGEGSRLTVL.